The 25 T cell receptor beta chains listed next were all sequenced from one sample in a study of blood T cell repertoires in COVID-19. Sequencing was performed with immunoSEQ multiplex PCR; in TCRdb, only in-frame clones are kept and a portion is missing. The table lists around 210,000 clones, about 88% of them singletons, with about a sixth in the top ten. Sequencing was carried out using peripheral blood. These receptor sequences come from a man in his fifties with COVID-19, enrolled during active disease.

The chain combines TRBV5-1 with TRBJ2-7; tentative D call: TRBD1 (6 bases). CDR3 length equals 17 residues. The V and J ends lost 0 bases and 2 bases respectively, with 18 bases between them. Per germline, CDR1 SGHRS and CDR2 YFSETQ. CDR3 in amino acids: CASSLDVVGGRAYEQYF. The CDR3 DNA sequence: TGCGCCAGCAGCTTGGACGTAGTAGGGGGTAGGGCCTACGAGCAGTACTTC.

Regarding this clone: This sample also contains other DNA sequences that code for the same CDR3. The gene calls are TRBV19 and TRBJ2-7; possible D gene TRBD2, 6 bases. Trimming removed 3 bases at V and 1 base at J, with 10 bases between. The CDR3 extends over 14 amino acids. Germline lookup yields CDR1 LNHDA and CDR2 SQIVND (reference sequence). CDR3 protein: CASSITGGSYEQYF. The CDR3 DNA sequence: TGTGCCAGTAGTATTACAGGAGGGTCCTACGAGCAGTACTTC.

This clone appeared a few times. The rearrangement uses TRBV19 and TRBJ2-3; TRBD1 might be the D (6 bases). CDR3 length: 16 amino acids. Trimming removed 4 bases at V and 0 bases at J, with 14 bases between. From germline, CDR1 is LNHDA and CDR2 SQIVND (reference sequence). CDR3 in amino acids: CASSTIPQGSTDTQYF. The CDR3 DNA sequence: TGTGCCAGTAGTACCATACCGCAGGGGAGCACAGATACGCAGTATTTT.

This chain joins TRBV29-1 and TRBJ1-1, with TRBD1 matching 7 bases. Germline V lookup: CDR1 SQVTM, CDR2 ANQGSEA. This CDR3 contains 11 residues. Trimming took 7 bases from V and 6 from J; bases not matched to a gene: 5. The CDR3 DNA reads TGCAGCGCCCTTGGGACAGCTGAAGCTTTCTTT. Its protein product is CSALGTAEAFF.

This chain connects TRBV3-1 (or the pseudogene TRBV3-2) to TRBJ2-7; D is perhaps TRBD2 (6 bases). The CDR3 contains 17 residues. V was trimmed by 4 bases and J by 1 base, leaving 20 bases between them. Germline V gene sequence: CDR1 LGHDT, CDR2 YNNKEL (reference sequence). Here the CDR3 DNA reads TGTGCCAGCAGCCCCATGGCGGGGCTGGCCGATTCCTACGAGCAGTACTTC. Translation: CASSPMAGLADSYEQYF.

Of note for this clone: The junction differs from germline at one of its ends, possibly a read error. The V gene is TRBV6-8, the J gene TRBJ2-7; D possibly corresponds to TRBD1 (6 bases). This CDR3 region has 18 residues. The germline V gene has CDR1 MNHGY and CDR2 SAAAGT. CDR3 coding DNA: TGTGCCGGCAGTTACTCCACGGAGAGCCGGGACAAGGTCTACGAGCAGTACTTC. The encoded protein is CAGSYSTESRDKVYEQYF.

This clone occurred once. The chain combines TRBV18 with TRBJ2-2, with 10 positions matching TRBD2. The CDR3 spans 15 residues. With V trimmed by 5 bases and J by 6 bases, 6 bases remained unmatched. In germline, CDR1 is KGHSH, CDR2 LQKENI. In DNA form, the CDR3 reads TGTGCCAGCTCATCGCTAGCGGGAGAGGCCGGGGAGCTGTTTTTT. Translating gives CASSSLAGEAGELFF.

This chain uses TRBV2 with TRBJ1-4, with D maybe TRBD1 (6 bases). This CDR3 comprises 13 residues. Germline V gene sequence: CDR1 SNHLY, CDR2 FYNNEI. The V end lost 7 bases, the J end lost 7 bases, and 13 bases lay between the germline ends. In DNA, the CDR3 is TGTGCCAGCAATGCAGGGGTTAGTGAAAAACTGTTTTTT. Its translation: CASNAGVSEKLFF. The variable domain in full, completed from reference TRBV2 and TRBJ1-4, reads EPEVTQTPSHQVTQMGQEVILRCVPISNHLYFYWYRQILGQKVEFLVSFYNNEISEKSEIFDDQFSVERPDGSNFTLKIRSTKLEDSAMYFCASNAGVSEKLFFGSGTQLSVL.

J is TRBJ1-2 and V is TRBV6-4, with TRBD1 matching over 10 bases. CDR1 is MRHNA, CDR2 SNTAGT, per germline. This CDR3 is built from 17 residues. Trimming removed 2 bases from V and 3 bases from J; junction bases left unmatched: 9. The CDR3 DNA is TGTGCCAGCAGTGACCCTGGGACAGGGGCCCCTGACTATGGCTACACCTTC. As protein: CASSDPGTGAPDYGYTF.

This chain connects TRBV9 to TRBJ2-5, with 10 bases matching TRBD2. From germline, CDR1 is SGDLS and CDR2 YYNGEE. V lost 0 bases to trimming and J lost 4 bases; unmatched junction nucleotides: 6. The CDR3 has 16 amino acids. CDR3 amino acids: CASSVGSGGAGETQYF. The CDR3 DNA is TGTGCCAGCAGCGTAGGGAGCGGGGGGGCCGGAGAGACCCAGTACTTC.

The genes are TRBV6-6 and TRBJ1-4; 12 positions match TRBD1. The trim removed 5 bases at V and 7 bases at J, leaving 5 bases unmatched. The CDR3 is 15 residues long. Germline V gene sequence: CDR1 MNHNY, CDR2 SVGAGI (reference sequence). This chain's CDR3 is CASSPPGQGAEKLFF. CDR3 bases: TGTGCCAGCAGTCCACCGGGACAGGGGGCTGAAAAACTGTTTTTT.

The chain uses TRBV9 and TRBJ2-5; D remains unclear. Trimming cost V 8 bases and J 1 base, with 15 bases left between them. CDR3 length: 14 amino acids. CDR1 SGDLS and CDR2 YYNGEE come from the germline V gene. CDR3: CASTKSAAQETQYF. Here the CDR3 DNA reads TGTGCCAGTACGAAGAGTGCGGCCCAAGAGACCCAGTACTTC.

The CDR3 bases are TGTGCCAGCAGCGTAGACACTAGCGGGGGGGCGAATCGCCGGTACAATGAGCAGTTCTTC. As protein: CASSVDTSGGANRRYNEQFF. This chain connects TRBV9 to TRBJ2-1; 13 bases are shared with TRBD2. The CDR3 is 20 amino acids. Germline trimming cut 0 bases from V and 4 bases from J; bases unmatched to any gene: 13. Germline V gives CDR1 SGDLS, CDR2 YYNGEE.

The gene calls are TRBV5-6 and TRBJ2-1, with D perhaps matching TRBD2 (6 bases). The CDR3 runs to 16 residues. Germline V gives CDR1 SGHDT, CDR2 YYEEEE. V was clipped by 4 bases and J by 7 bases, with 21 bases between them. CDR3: CASSTGLTQSGNEQFF. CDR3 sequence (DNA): TGTGCCAGCAGCACAGGACTAACCCAGAGTGGGAATGAGCAGTTCTTC. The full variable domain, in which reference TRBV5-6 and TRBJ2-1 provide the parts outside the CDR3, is DAGVTQSPTHLIKTRGQQVTLRCSPKSGHDTVSWYQQALGQGPQFIFQYYEEEERQRGNFPDRFSGHQFPNYSSELNVNALLLGDSALYLCASSTGLTQSGNEQFFGPGTRLTVL.

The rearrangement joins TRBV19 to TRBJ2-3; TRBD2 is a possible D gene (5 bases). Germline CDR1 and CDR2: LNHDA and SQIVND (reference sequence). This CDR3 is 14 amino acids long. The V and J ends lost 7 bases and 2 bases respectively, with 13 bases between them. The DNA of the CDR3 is TGTGCCAGTAAGAGGGCGGCATCCACAGATACGCAGTATTTT. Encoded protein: CASKRAASTDTQYF.

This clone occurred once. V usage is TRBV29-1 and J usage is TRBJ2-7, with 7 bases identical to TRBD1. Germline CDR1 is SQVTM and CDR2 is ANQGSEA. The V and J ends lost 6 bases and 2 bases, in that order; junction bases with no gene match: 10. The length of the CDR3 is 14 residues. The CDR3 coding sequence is TGCAGCGTGGTGACAGGGAAAAATCCCTACGAGCAGTACTTC. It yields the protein CSVVTGKNPYEQYF.

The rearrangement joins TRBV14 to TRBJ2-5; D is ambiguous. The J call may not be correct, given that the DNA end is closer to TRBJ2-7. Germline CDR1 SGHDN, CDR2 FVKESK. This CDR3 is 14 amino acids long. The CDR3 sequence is CASSQDHLIYEQYF. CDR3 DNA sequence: TGTGCCAGCAGCCAAGATCACCTGATCTACGAGCAGTACTTC.

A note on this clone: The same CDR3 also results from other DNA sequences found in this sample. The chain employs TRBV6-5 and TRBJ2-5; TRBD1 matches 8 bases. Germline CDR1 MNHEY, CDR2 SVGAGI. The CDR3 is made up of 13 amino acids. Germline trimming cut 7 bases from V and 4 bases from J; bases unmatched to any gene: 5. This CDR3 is CASTDRGGETQYF. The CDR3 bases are TGTGCCAGCACCGACAGGGGTGGAGAGACCCAGTACTTC.

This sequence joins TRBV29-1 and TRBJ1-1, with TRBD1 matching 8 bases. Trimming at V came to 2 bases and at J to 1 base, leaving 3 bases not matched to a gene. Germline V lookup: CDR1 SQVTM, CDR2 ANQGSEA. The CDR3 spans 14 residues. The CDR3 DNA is TGCAGCGTTGAATTCGGACAGGGGAACACTGAAGCTTTCTTT. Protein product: CSVEFGQGNTEAFF.

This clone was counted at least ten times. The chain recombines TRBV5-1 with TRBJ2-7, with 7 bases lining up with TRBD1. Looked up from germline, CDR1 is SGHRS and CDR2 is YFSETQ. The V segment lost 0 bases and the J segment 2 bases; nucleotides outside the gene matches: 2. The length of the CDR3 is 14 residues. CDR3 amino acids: CASSLDRGAYEQYF. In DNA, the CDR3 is TGCGCCAGCAGCTTGGACAGGGGAGCCTACGAGCAGTACTTC.

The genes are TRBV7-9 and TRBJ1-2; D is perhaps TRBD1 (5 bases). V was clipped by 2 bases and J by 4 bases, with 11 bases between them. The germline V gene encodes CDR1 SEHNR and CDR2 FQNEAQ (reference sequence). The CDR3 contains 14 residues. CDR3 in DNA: TGTGCCAGCAGCTTACGGGGGGAAGCCTATGGCTACACCTTC. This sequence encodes CASSLRGEAYGYTF.

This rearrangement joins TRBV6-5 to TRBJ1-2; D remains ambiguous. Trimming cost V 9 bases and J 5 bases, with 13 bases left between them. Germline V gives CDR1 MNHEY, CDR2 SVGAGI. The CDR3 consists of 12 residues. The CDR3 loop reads CASRSERYGYTF. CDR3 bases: TGTGCCAGTCGGTCGGAGCGTTATGGCTACACCTTC.

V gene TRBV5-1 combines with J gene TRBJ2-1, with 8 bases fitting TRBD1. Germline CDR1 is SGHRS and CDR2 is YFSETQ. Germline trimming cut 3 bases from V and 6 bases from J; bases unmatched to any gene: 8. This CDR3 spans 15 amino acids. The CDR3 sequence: CASSSRDRSSNEQFF. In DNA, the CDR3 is TGCGCCAGCAGCTCCCGGGACAGGAGTTCCAATGAGCAGTTCTTC.

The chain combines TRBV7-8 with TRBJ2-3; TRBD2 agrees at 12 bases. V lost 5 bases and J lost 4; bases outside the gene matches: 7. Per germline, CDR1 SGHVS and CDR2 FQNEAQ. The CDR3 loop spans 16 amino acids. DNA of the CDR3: TGTGCCAGCAGCCCCCAGACTAGCGGGGGCCCAGATACGCAGTATTTT. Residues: CASSPQTSGGPDTQYF.

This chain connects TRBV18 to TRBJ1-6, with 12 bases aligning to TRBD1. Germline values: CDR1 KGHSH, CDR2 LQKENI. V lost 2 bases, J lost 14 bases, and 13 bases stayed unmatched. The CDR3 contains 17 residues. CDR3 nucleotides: TGTGCCAGCTCACCATCACAACCCGGGACAGGGGGCATGACCCTCCACTTT. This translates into CASSPSQPGTGGMTLHF.